The rows below give T cell receptor beta chains drawn from one sample of a study of molecular identifiers for immune sequencing clone quantification. In TCRdb, the PCR reads were re-called with MiXCR into one record per CDR3 protein. The sample consists of fewer than 350,000 distinct CDR3 sequences, over 20% of them appearing once. Sequencing was done on a sample of naive CD8+ T cells from blood, with Jurkat cell RNA spiked in. The source of these receptors is a human donor in good health. Some libraries in this study had Jurkat cell RNA spiked in. Both conserved end residues are part of each CDR3. A D gene is named only where the DNA matches it firmly. Where a row states a size, it is once, few, many or the class of an expanded clone; other rows omit it.

TGCAGCTTTCCGGGGAATGAGCAGTTCTTC	CSFPGNEQFF	many	TRBV29-1	TRBJ2-1	-
TGTGCCAGCAGCCAAGTTCTGGGGAATGGCTACACCTTC	CASSQVLGNGYTF	many	TRBV14	TRBJ1-2	-
TGTGCCAGCAGCCCTCTGCCCGTGGGGGATACGCAGTATTTT	CASSPLPVGDTQYF	many	TRBV7-6	TRBJ2-3	-
TGTGCCAGCAGTACACTAGCGGGGGCCCAAGGGACCCAGTACTTC	CASSTLAGAQGTQYF	few	TRBV6-2/TRBV6-3	TRBJ2-5	TRBD2
TGTGCCAGCAGCTACGGGCTAGGAGACGAGCAGTACTTC	CASSYGLGDEQYF	many	TRBV9	TRBJ2-7	-
TGCGCCAGCAGCCACCCGAGGACAGGGGACGAGCAGTACTTC	CASSHPRTGDEQYF	many	TRBV4-1	TRBJ2-7	TRBD1
TGTGCCAGCAGTTACAGCCCCGGCGGCAATCAGCCCCAGCATTTT	CASSYSPGGNQPQHF	many	TRBV6-2/TRBV6-3	TRBJ1-5	-
TGTGCCAGCAGTTATACCACTAGCGGGAGGGATGACATCTACGAGCAGTACTTC	CASSYTTSGRDDIYEQYF	-	TRBV6-2/TRBV6-3	TRBJ2-7	TRBD2
TGTGCCAGCAGCTTGTCGGGGGGCTGCGAGCAGTACTTC	CASSLSGGCEQYF	-	TRBV5-6	TRBJ2-7	-
TGTGCCAGCAGTTTAACTTCAGTAACTGAAGCTTACTTT	CASSLTSVTEAYF	-	TRBV27	TRBJ1-1	-
TGTGCCAGCAGCTTGACTGTCTGGGGCGAGCAGTACTTC	CASSLTVWGEQYF	-	TRBV11-2	TRBJ2-7	-
TGTGCCAGTAGTTACGGGGGCTTTAACACTGAAGCTTTCTTT	CASSYGGFNTEAFF	many	TRBV19	TRBJ1-1	-
TGTGCCAGCAGCAACGCACAGGGTTTTCCGACGGAGACCCAGTACTTC	CASSNAQGFPTETQYF	many	TRBV5-4	TRBJ2-5	-
TGCAGCGTTGAAGATCATGGACAGAGCACCTGCGAGCAGTACTTC	CSVEDHGQSTCEQYF	few	TRBV29-1	TRBJ2-7	-